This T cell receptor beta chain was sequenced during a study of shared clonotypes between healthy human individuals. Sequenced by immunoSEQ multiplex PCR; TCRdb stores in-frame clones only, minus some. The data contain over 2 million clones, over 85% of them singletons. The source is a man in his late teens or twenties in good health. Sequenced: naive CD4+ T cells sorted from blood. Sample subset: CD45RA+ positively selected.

CDR3 DNA sequence: TGTGCCAGCACGTGGACCCGGGGGCCGACTATGAACACTGAAGCTTTCTTT. Translation: CASTWTRGPTMNTEAFF. This chain links TRBV5-4 with TRBJ1-1; weak D call: TRBD1 (6 bases). This CDR3 contains 17 residues. The germline V gene encodes CDR1 SGHNT and CDR2 YYREEE (reference sequence). V dropped 6 bases and J dropped 0 bases, with 21 bases sitting between them. Looking up the rest from reference TRBV5-4 and TRBJ1-1 gives the full variable domain: ETGVTQSPTHLIKTRGQQVTLRCSSQSGHNTVSWYQQALGQGPQFIFQYYREEENGRGNFPPRFSGLQFPNYSSELNVNALELDDSALYLCASTWTRGPTMNTEAFFGQGTRLTVV.